These 2 T cell receptor beta chains came from one sample sequenced in a study of blood T cell repertoires in COVID-19. The method was immunoSEQ multiplex PCR; TCRdb's version includes in-frame clones alone and lacks a portion of them. The sample includes 150,000 to 200,000 clones, around 83% of them seen just once. The sequenced sample was PBMCs or T cells enriched from blood (not recorded which). The receptors derive from a man in his forties who had recovered from COVID-19.

V gene TRBV4-2 combines with J gene TRBJ1-2; TRBD1 aligns across 7 bases. J lost 5 bases, V lost 0 bases, and 9 bases had no gene match. This CDR3 comprises 16 residues. Germline CDR1 LGHNA, CDR2 YNFKEQ. CDR3 region: CASSQEGDRRQYGYTF. The CDR3, as DNA: TGTGCCAGCAGCCAAGAGGGGGACAGAAGACAGTATGGCTACACCTTC.

The chain combines TRBV20-1 with TRBJ1-5, with a possible D match to TRBD1 (6 bases). This CDR3 is built from 14 residues. Germline V lookup: CDR1 DFQATT, CDR2 SNEGSKA (reference sequence). Trimming left V 3 bases short and J 4 bases short, with 13 bases between. The CDR3 DNA sequence: TGCAGTGCTAGTTGGGGGCAGGGTAATCAGCCCCAGCATTTT. As protein: CSASWGQGNQPQHF.